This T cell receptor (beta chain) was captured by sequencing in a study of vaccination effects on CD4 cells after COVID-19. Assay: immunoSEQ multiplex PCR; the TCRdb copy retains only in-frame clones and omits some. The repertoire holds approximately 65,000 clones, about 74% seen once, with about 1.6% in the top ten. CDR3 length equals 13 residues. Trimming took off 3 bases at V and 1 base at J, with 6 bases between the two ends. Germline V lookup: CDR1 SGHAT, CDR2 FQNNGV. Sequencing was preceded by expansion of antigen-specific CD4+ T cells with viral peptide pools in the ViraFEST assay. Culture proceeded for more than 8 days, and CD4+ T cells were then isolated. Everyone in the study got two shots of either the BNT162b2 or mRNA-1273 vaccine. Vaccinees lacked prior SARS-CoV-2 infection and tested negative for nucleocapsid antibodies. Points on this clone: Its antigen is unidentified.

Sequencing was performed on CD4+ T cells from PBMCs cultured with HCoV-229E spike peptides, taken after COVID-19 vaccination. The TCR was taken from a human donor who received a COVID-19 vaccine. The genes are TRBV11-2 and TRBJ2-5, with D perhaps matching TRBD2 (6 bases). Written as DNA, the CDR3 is TGTGCCAGCAGCTTTAGCGGCCAAGAGACCCAGTACTTC. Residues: CASSFSGQETQYF.